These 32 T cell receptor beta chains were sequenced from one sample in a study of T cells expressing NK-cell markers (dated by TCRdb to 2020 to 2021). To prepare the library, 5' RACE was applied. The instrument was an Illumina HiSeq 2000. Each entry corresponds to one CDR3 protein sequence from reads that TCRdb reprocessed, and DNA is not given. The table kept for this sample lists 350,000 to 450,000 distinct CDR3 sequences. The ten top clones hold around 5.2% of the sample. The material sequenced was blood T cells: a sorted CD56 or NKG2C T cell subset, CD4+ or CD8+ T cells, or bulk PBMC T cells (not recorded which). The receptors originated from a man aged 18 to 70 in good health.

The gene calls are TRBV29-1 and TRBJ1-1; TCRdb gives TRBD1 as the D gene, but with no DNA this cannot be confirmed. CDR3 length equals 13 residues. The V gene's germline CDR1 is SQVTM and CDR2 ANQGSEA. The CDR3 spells CSVYRRRNTEAFF.

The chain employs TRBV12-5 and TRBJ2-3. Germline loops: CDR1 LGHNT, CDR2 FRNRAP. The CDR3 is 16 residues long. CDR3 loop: CASGLRSRFGTDTQNF.

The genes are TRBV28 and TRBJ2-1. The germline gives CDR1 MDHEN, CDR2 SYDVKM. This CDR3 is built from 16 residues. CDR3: CASSSRTGASYNEQFF.

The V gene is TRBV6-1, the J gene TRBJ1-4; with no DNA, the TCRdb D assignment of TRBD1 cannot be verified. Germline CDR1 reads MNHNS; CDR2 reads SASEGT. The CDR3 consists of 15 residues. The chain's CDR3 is CASSRRTGYDEKLFF.

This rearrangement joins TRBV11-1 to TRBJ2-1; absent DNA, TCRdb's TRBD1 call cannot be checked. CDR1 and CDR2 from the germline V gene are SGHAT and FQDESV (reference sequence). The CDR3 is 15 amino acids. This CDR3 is CASSTGTPPGNEQFF.

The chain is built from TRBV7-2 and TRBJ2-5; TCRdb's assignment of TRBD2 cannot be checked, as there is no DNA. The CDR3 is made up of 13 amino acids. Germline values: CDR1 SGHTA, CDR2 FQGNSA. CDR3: CASRPTRVGTQYF.

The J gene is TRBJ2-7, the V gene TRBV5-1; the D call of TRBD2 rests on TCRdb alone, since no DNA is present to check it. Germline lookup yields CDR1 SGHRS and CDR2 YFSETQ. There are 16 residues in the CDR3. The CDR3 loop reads CASSLWTSGGSYEQYF.

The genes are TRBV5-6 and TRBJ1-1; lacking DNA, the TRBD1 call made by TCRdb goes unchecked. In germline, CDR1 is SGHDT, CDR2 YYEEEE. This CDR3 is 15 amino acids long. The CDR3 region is CASSLYQGINTEAFF.

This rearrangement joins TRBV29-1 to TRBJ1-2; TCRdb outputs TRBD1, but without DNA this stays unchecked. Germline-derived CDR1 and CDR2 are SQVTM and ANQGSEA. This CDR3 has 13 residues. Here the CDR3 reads CSGRQGPNYGYTF. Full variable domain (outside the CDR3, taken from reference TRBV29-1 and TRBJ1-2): SAVISQKPSRDICQRGTSLTIQCQVDSQVTMMFWYRQQPGQSLTLIATANQGSEATYESGFVIDKFPISRPNLTFSTLTVSNMSPEDSSIYLCSGRQGPNYGYTFGSGTRLTVV.

CDR3 amino acids: CASSLPLRGPTYEQYF. The chain has TRBV5-5 and TRBJ2-7; TCRdb's D call of TRBD1 is untestable without DNA. This CDR3 is 16 amino acids long. Germline V gene sequence: CDR1 SGHKS, CDR2 YYEKEE (reference sequence).

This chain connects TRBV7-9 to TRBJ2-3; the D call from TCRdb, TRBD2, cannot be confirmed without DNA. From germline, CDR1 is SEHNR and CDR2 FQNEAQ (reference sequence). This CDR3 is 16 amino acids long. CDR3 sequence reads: CASSPLLAGGTDTQYF.

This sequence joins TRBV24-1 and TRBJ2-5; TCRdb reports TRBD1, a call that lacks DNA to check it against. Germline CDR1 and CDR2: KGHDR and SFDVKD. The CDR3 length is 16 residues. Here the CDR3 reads CATLTGVRESGETQYF.

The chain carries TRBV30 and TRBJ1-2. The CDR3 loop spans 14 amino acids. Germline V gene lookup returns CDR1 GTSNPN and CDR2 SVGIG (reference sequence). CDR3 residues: CAWSYITAGNGYTF.

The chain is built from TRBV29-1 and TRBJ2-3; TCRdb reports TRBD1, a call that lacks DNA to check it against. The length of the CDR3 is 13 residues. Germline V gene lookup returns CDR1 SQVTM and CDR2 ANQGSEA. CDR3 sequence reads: CSATGTGLDTQYF.

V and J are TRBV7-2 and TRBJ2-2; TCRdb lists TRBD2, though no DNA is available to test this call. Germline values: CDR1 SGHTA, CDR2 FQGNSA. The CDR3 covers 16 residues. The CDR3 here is CASSITSGGTTGELFF. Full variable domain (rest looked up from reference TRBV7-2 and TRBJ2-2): GAGVSQSPSNKVTEKGKDVELRCDPISGHTALYWYRQSLGQGLEFLIYFQGNSAPDKSGLPSDRFSAERTGGSVSTLTIQRTQQEDSAVYLCASSITSGGTTGELFFGEGSRLTVL.

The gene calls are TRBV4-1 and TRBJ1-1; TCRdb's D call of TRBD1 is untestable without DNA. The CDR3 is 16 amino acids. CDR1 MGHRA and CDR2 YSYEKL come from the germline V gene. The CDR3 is CASSQRRTDSNTEAFF.

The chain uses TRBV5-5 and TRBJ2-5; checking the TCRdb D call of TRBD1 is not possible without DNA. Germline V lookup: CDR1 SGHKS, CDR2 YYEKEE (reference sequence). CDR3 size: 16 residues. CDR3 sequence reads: CASSLRSQGAQETQYF. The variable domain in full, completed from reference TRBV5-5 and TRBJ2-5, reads DAGVTQSPTHLIKTRGQQVTLRCSPISGHKSVSWYQQVLGQGPQFIFQYYEKEERGRGNFPDRFSARQFPNYSSELNVNALLLGDSALYLCASSLRSQGAQETQYFGPGTRLLVL.

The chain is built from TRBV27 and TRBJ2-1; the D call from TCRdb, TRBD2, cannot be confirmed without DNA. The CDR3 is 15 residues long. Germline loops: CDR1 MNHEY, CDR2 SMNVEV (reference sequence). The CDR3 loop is CASRIQGGGYNEQFF.

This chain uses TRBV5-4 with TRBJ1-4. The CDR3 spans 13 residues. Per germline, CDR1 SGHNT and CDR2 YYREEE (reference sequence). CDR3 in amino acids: CASSFISQEKLFF.

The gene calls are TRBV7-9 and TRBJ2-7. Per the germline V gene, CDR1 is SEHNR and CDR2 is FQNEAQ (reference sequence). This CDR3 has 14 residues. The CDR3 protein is CASSLNGVSSEQYF. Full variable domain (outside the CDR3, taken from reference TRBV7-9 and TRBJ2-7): DTGVSQNPRHKITKRGQNVTFRCDPISEHNRLYWYRQTLGQGPEFLTYFQNEAQLEKSRLLSDRFSAERPKGSFSTLEIQRTEQGDSAMYLCASSLNGVSSEQYFGPGTRLTVT.

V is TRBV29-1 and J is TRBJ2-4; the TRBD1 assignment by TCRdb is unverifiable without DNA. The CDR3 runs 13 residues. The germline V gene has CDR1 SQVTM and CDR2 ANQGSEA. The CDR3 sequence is CSVLGGPKNIQYF.

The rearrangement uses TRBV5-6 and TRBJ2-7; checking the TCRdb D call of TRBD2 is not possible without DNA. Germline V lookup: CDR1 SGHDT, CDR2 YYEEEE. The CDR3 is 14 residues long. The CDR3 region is CASSRLQRAYEQYF.

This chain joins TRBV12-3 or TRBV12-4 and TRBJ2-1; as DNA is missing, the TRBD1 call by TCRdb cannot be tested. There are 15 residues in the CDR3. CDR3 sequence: CASSLPGQGLNEQFF.

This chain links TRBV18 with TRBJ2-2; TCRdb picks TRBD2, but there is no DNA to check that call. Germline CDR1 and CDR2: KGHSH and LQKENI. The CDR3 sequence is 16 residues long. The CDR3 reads CASSLRAGPNTGELFF.

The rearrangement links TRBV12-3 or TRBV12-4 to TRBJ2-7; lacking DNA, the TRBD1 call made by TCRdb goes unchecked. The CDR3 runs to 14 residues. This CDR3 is CASSLRQGLREQYF.

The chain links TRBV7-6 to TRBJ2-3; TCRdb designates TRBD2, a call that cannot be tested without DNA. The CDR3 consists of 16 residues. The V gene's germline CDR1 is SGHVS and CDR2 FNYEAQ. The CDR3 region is CASSLDTSGKSYTQYF.

The CDR3 loop reads CAWRRGTFQETQYF. J is TRBJ2-5 and V is TRBV30; there is no DNA to check the TCRdb D call of TRBD1. The CDR3 length is 14 residues. CDR1 and CDR2 from the germline V gene are GTSNPN and SVGIG (reference sequence).

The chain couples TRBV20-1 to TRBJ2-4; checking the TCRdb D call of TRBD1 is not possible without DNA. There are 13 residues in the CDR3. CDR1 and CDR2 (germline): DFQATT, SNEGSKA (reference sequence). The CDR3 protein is CSATWPGGDIQYF.

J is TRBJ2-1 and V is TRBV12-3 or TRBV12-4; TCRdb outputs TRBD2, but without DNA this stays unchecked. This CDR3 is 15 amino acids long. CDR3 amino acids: CASSSGLVAYNEQFF.

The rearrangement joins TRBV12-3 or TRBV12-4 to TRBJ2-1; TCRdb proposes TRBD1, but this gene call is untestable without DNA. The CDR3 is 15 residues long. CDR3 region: CASSPSGGAMGSQFF.

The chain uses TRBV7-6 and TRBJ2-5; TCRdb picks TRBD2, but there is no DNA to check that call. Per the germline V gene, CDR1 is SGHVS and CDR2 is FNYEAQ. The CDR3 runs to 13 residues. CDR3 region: CASSLVLAGETYF.

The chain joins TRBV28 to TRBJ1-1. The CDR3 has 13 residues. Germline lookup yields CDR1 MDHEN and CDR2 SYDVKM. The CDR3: CASSRYGSTEAFF.